This is a list of T cell receptor beta chains from one sample in a study of shared clonotypes between healthy human individuals. Libraries were prepared by immunoSEQ multiplex PCR; TCRdb keeps only in-frame clonotypes and omits some of them. The data contain approximately 2,300,000 clones, 85% to 95% of them seen just once; the ten biggest clones take up about 0.41%. The sample comprised naive CD4+ T cells from PBMCs. Receptor source: a young man in good health. Some clones in this sample may be carry-over from other donors' samples. Each CDR3 is given with its conserved first and last residue. D genes are given only for firm matches. Clone size is given for some rows only: seen once, a few or many times, or a class if the clone is expanded.

>.|TRBV7-2|.|TRBJ2-7
CASSLTPAPYEQYF
TGTGCCAGCAGCTTGACCCCTGCCCCCTACGAGCAGTACTTC
>.|TRBV19|.|TRBJ2-1
CASRGGPDNHNEQFF
TGTGCCAGTAGGGGCGGGCCCGACAACCACAATGAGCAGTTCTTC
>.|TRBV12-5|TRBD1|TRBJ2-3
CASGTGQKLTDTQYF
TGTGCTAGTGGGACGGGACAGAAACTCACAGATACGCAGTATTTT
>.|TRBV11-2|.|TRBJ2-2
CASSYLGNTGELFF
TGTGCCAGCAGCTATTTGGGTAACACCGGGGAGCTGTTTTTT
>.|TRBV10-3|TRBD2|TRBJ2-1
CAISGASGSSYNEQFF
TGTGCCATCAGTGGGGCTAGCGGGAGCTCCTACAATGAGCAGTTCTTC
>.|TRBV5-4|TRBD2|TRBJ2-3
CASSVTSDLSTDTQYF
TGTGCCAGCAGCGTGACTAGCGACCTTAGCACAGATACGCAGTATTTT
>.|TRBV9|.|TRBJ1-4
CASSVDTTNEKLFF
TGTGCCAGCAGCGTAGATACTACTAATGAAAAACTGTTTTTT
>.|TRBV21-1|.|TRBJ1-2
CASRGRRQEFNYGYTF
TGTGCCAGCAGAGGGAGGCGACAGGAATTTAACTATGGCTACACCTTC
>.|TRBV11-2|TRBD1|TRBJ2-1
CASSFDRGSYNEQFF
TGTGCCAGCAGCTTCGACAGGGGTTCCTACAATGAGCAGTTCTTC
>.|TRBV4-1|TRBD1|TRBJ1-5
CASSQEGDRVNQPQHF
TGCGCCAGCAGCCAAGAGGGGGACAGGGTGAACCAGCCCCAGCATTTT
>.|TRBV7-5|.|TRBJ1-2
CVRRRTYGYTF
TGTGTCAGAAGACGGACTTATGGCTACACCTTC
>.|TRBV2|.|TRBJ1-3
CASSEERLGKGGNTIYF
TGTGCCAGCAGTGAAGAGAGGCTTGGGAAGGGTGGAAACACCATATATTTT
>once|TRBV30|.|TRBJ2-7
CAWSPGTFYYEQYF
TGTGCCTGGAGTCCCGGGACCTTCTACTACGAGCAGTACTTC
>.|TRBV28|.|TRBJ2-7
CASRTRGPPNYEQYF
TGTGCCAGCAGGACCCGCGGGCCACCTAACTACGAGCAGTACTTC
>.|TRBV9|.|TRBJ2-3
CASSVGRGGTDTQYF
TGTGCCAGCAGCGTAGGGAGGGGCGGCACAGATACGCAGTATTTT
>.|TRBV10-3|.|TRBJ2-2
CAISEPKGSITGELFF
TGTGCCATCAGTGAGCCAAAGGGGTCGATCACCGGGGAGCTGTTTTTT
>.|TRBV5-1|TRBD1|TRBJ2-7
CASSYSGTVGEQYF
TGCGCCAGCAGTTATTCCGGGACAGTGGGCGAGCAGTACTTC
>.|TRBV27|.|TRBJ1-2
CASSLLPGSGERTGYTF
TGTGCCAGCAGTTTACTGCCGGGATCGGGGGAAAGAACGGGCTACACCTTC
>.|TRBV6-1|.|TRBJ2-4
CASSGEGKNIQYF
TGTGCCAGCAGTGGTGAGGGGAAAAACATTCAGTACTTC
>.|TRBV4-3|.|TRBJ1-5
CASSQDRGQPQHF
TGCGCCAGCAGCCAAGATCGGGGCCAGCCCCAGCATTTT
>once|TRBV5-1|.|TRBJ1-4
CASSFMGTAEKLFF
TGCGCCAGCAGCTTTATGGGCACAGCCGAAAAACTGTTTTTT
>once|TRBV4-1|.|TRBJ1-1
CASSQQQVKGTEAFF
TGCGCCAGCAGCCAGCAACAGGTTAAGGGGACTGAAGCTTTCTTT
>.|TRBV19|TRBD1|TRBJ1-2
CASRTTGANYGYTF
TGTGCCAGTAGAACGACAGGGGCTAACTATGGCTACACCTTC
>.|TRBV6-1|.|TRBJ2-7
CASSEDGGTSEYF
TGTGCCAGCAGTGAAGACGGCGGTACTTCTGAGTACTTC
>.|TRBV18|TRBD1|TRBJ2-1
CASSRQGANNEQFF
TGTGCCAGCTCACGACAGGGGGCCAACAATGAGCAGTTCTTC
>.|TRBV7-2|.|TRBJ2-1
CASSLRVHNEQFF
TGTGCCAGCAGCTTAAGGGTCCACAATGAGCAGTTCTTC
>.|TRBV7-9|.|TRBJ1-1
CASSLMGPGDTEAFF
TGTGCCAGCAGCTTAATGGGACCTGGGGACACTGAAGCTTTCTTT
>.|TRBV4-1|TRBD1|TRBJ1-3
CASSQGAPTGSGNTIYF
TGCGCCAGCAGCCAGGGGGCCCCGACAGGGTCTGGAAACACCATATATTTT